These 23 T cell receptor beta chains share one sample of origin, sequenced in a study of metastatic and nonmetastatic thyroid tumors. TCRdb re-called the PCR reads with MiXCR. The table has 50,000 to 65,000 clones, about 4% seen once; the top ten hold approximately 20%. None of the patients had undergone any treatment ahead of thyroid surgery. The material sequenced was blood. The receptor source for this set is a female donor with papillary thyroid cancer or a benign thyroid nodule (not recorded which). Some clones in this sample may be carry-over from other donors' samples.

The V and J genes are TRBV3-2 and TRBJ1-1; the DNA was not used to check the table's D call, TRBD1. TRBV3-2 counts as a pseudogene. The CDR3 runs 14 residues. This CDR3 reads CASSPAGGGTEAFF. The CDR3 DNA is TGTGCCAGCAGCCCGGCGGGGGGCGGGACTGAAGCTTTCTTT.

A word on this clone: Possible read error: a much larger clone is one base away. This sequence joins TRBV5-5 and TRBJ2-2, with D possibly TRBD2 on 5 matching bases. This CDR3 has 17 amino acids. Per germline, CDR1 SGHKS and CDR2 YYEKEE (reference sequence). Trimming removed 4 bases from V and 2 bases from J, with 18 bases in between. Written as DNA, the CDR3 is TGTGCCAGCAGCCTCGCAGTGACTATCGTAAACACCGGGGAGCTGTTTTTT. Translating gives CASSLAVTIVNTGELFF.

Points on this clone: Possible read error: a much larger clone is one base away. This chain joins TRBV7-2 and TRBJ2-3; no clear D. CDR3 length equals 15 residues. Germline lookup yields CDR1 SGHTA and CDR2 FQGNSA. Trimming stripped 2 bases from V and 0 bases from J, with 9 bases between. The CDR3: CASSLRPPSTDTQYF. In DNA, the CDR3 is TGTGCCAGCAGCTTAAGGCCCCCAAGCACAGATACGCAGTATTTT.

In its sample, this clone was seen a few times. This chain uses TRBV12-3 or TRBV12-4 with TRBJ2-2, with no clear D. V was shortened by 10 bases and J by 7 bases, with 13 bases between the two germline ends. There are 12 residues in the CDR3. CDR3 nucleotides: TGTGCCACTAGGCTTGACCTCGGGGAGCTGTTTTTT. Residues: CATRLDLGELFF.

This clone showed up many times. The chain links TRBV2 to TRBJ2-7; 8 nucleotides match TRBD2. This CDR3 region has 13 residues. The germline V gene has CDR1 SNHLY and CDR2 FYNNEI. V shed 4 bases, J shed 6 bases, and the junction held 5 bases outside the gene matches. DNA of the CDR3: TGTGCCAGCAGTGGGAGGCGGGAGGTCGAGCAGTACTTC. Amino acid sequence: CASSGRREVEQYF.

Only a few counts were recorded for this clone. A read error may account for a junction end that differs from germline. CDR3 amino acids: CSSSLGLAGISTDTQYF. Here the CDR3 DNA reads TGTTCCAGCAGTTTAGGACTAGCGGGCATTAGCACAGATACGCAGTATTTT. The chain uses TRBV12-3 or TRBV12-4 and TRBJ2-3; 11 bases map to TRBD2. The length of the CDR3 is 17 residues.

This clone was recorded at least ten times. The genes are TRBV7-9 and TRBJ2-3, with 11 bases matching TRBD2. With 4 bases clipped from V and 3 bases from J, the junction kept 12 bases outside the gene matches. The CDR3 has 18 amino acids. The germline CDR1 and CDR2 sequences are SEHNR and FQNEAQ (reference sequence). CDR3 loop: CASSSTSGIGRGTDTQYF. The CDR3 DNA reads as TGTGCCAGCAGCTCGACTAGCGGGATAGGGCGGGGAACAGATACGCAGTATTTT.

The chain joins TRBV7-6 to TRBJ1-2, with 12 bases that match TRBD1. CDR1 and CDR2 (germline): SGHVS, FNYEAQ. This CDR3 spans 15 amino acids. J was trimmed by 2 bases and V by 4 bases; bases with no gene match: 2. In DNA form, the CDR3 reads TGTGCCAGCAGCTGGGGACAGGGGGCCAACTATGGCTACACCTTC. Amino acid sequence: CASSWGQGANYGYTF.

In regard to this clone: A much bigger clone sits one base away, suggesting this may be a read error. The chain employs TRBV5-5 and TRBJ2-7; D ambiguous. This CDR3 spans 15 amino acids. The germline V gene has CDR1 SGHKS and CDR2 YYEKEE (reference sequence). V was shortened by 4 bases and J by 2 bases, with 16 bases between the two germline ends. The CDR3 reads CASSPDGRRTYEQYF. The CDR3 nucleotides are TGTGCCAGCAGCCCGGACGGCAGACGGACCTACGAGCAGTACTTC.

This clone was detected ten times or more. The chain joins TRBV6-1 to TRBJ1-2; D is uncertain. V lost 7 bases, J lost 4 bases, and 16 bases lay in between. CDR1 is MNHNS and CDR2 is SASEGT in the germline V gene. CDR3 length: 14 amino acids. In nucleotides, the CDR3 is TGTGCCAGCATCCAAGATTCTGTGGGCTATGGCTACACCTTC. Protein: CASIQDSVGYGYTF.

This clone was observed many times. J is TRBJ1-2 and V is TRBV2, with D possibly matching TRBD1 (5 bases). The V end lost 8 bases, the J end lost 7 bases, and 20 bases lay between the germline ends. The CDR3 covers 14 residues. Germline V gene lookup returns CDR1 SNHLY and CDR2 FYNNEI. The CDR3 nucleotides are TGTGCCAGCCTGGGGGGGAGGGGACTTGGTGGCTACACCTTC. This encodes CASLGGRGLGGYTF.

This clone was recorded at least ten times. This chain links TRBV13 with TRBJ2-7, with D maybe TRBD2 (5 bases). The V and J ends lost 0 bases and 0 bases respectively, with 15 bases between them. The germline V gene has CDR1 PRHDT and CDR2 FYEKMQ (reference sequence). The CDR3 runs 17 residues. The CDR3 loop reads CASSLGPPRGSSYEQYF. The CDR3 coding sequence is TGTGCCAGCAGCTTAGGCCCCCCCCGGGGATCCTCCTACGAGCAGTACTTC. The full variable domain, completed using reference TRBV13 and TRBJ2-7, is AAGVIQSPRHLIKEKRETATLKCYPIPRHDTVYWYQQGPGQDPQFLISFYEKMQSDKGSIPDRFSAQQFSDYHSELNMSSLELGDSALYFCASSLGPPRGSSYEQYFGPGTRLTVT.

The chain links TRBV27 to TRBJ1-1; D is undetermined. This CDR3 is 13 amino acids long. Trimming pared 7 bases from V and 3 bases from J, leaving 12 bases between. Per germline, CDR1 MNHEY and CDR2 SMNVEV (reference sequence). The CDR3 coding sequence is TGTGCCAGCATCAATGATGGTTACACTGAAGCTTTCTTT. Encoded protein: CASINDGYTEAFF.

The chain carries TRBV6-1 and TRBJ2-1; TRBD2 aligns across 15 bases. CDR1 and CDR2 from the germline V gene are MNHNS and SASEGT. The CDR3 runs to 15 residues. V gave up 5 bases and J gave up 9 bases; unmatched junction bases: 5. The CDR3, as DNA: TGTGCCAGCAGTCCTTGGACTAGCGGGGGGGGTGAGCAGTTCTTC. Its translation: CASSPWTSGGGEQFF.

This clone was counted at least ten times. The chain is built from TRBV6-1 and TRBJ2-5, with 11 bases aligning to TRBD2. V lost 6 bases, J lost 9 bases, and 6 bases stayed unmatched. Per the germline V gene, CDR1 is MNHNS and CDR2 is SASEGT. The CDR3 sequence is 13 residues long. The DNA for the CDR3 is TGTGCCAGCAGCCTGACTAGCGGGGAGCCCCAGTACTTC. Translation: CASSLTSGEPQYF.

The V and J genes are TRBV7-8 and TRBJ2-1; D is possibly TRBD2 (5 bases). The V gene lost 7 bases and the J gene lost 3 bases, with 16 bases spanning the gap. From germline, CDR1 is SGHVS and CDR2 FQNEAQ. The CDR3 is 15 residues long. Here the CDR3 reads CASTLRVGGYNEQFF. Written as DNA, the CDR3 is TGTGCCAGCACCCTGCGGGTTGGCGGCTACAATGAGCAGTTCTTC.

In this sample, this clone turned up many times. This sequence joins TRBV11-2 and TRBJ2-1; D possibly corresponds to TRBD2 (6 bases). The CDR3 totals 17 residues. CDR1 is SGHAT, CDR2 FQNNGV, per germline. Trimming stripped 0 bases from V and 3 bases from J, with 15 bases between. The CDR3 nucleotides read TGTGCCAGCAGCTTAGAGGAGGTCGGGAGCATCTACAATGAGCAGTTCTTC. Translation gives CASSLEEVGSIYNEQFF.

This clone turned up a few times. The chain recombines TRBV6-2 or TRBV6-3 with TRBJ2-7; 7 bases agree with TRBD1. This CDR3 is built from 13 residues. Germline V gene lookup returns CDR1 MNHEY and CDR2 SVGEGT. The ends lost 6 bases at V and 0 bases at J; junction bases unmatched: 2. This CDR3 is CASRQGSSYEQYF. CDR3 nucleotide sequence: TGTGCCAGCAGACAGGGGAGCTCCTACGAGCAGTACTTC.

The table lists this clone with many counts. This rearrangement joins TRBV11-1 to TRBJ2-2; no clear D. Trimming took off 5 bases at V and 0 bases at J, with 10 bases between the two ends. The CDR3 length is 15 residues. Germline V gene sequence: CDR1 SGHAT, CDR2 FQDESV (reference sequence). The CDR3 is CASSRTVANTGELFF. DNA of the CDR3: TGTGCCAGCAGCCGGACGGTCGCGAACACCGGGGAGCTGTTTTTT.

This clone was detected many times. The chain joins TRBV15 to TRBJ1-4, with D perhaps TRBD1 (5 bases). In germline, CDR1 is LNHNV, CDR2 YYDKDF (reference sequence). Trimming left V 0 bases short and J 12 bases short, with 17 bases between. The CDR3 contains 15 residues. The CDR3 loop is CATSRDLRGVSELFF. In nucleotides, the CDR3 is TGTGCCACCAGCAGAGATCTTCGGGGGGTATCGGAACTGTTTTTT.

This clone was seen repeatedly, ten times or more. This chain connects TRBV24-1 to TRBJ1-2, with D hard to call. Trimming removed 4 bases from V and 8 bases from J, with 19 bases in between. The CDR3 runs 15 residues. Germline loops: CDR1 KGHDR, CDR2 SFDVKD. The DNA for the CDR3 is TGTGCCACCAGTGAGTTCCCCTTGGGCGAAGGCGGCTACACCTTC. It is translated as CATSEFPLGEGGYTF.

As for this clone: A much more abundant neighbour one base away suggests this may be a read error. The chain couples TRBV13 to TRBJ2-7; D is unclear. The germline V gene encodes CDR1 PRHDT and CDR2 FYEKMQ (reference sequence). The CDR3 spans 14 residues. The CDR3 loop is CASSLGTAYYDQYF. The CDR3 DNA reads TGTGCCAGCAGCTTAGGGACCGCGTACTACGATCAGTACTTC. Filled out from reference TRBV13 and TRBJ2-7, the complete variable domain reads AAGVIQSPRHLIKEKRETATLKCYPIPRHDTVYWYQQGPGQDPQFLISFYEKMQSDKGSIPDRFSAQQFSDYHSELNMSSLELGDSALYFCASSLGTAYYDQYFGPGTRLTVT.

Ten or more counts support this clone. The genes are TRBV10-1 and TRBJ2-1, with D perhaps matching TRBD1 or TRBD2 (6 bases each). CDR1 and CDR2 (germline): WNHNN, SYGVQD (reference sequence). The CDR3 extends over 14 amino acids. Trimming shortened V by 7 bases and J by 6 bases, and 16 bases separated the two germline ends. In DNA form, the CDR3 reads TGCGCCAGCACCCAAAGGAGGGGGGCCAATGAGCAGTTCTTC. It encodes CASTQRRGANEQFF.